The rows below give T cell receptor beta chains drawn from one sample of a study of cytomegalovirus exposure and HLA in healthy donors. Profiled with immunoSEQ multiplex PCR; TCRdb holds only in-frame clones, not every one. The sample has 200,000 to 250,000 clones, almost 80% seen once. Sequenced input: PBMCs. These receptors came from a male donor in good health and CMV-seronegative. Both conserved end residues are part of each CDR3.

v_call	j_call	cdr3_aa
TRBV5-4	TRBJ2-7	CASSTAWGSGSHEQYF
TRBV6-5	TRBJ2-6	CASRLTGTGANVLTF
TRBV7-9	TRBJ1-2	CSSSLAVSGLNYGYTF
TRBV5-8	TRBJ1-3	CASSLADRGGNTIYF
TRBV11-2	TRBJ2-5	CASSLTGFTETQYF
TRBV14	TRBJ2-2	CASRRGYSTGELFF
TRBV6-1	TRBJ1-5	CASMGQVNQPQHF
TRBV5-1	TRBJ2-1	CASSLAGASGSWNEQFF
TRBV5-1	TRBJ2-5	CASSLVPGGYETQYF
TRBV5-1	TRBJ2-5	CASSPQGSETQYF
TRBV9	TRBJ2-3	CASNPRGDRVTDTQYF
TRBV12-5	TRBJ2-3	CASGRGQGGTDTQYF
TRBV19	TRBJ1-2	CASSIDPDGYTF
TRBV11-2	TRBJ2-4	CASSFILAKNIQYF
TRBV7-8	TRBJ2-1	CASSLGQVYNEQFF
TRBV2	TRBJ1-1	CASSEVWTALYTEAFF
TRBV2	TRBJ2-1	CASSEAGTGYNEQFF
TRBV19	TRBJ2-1	CASSIQHGGRGNEQFF
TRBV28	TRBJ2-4	CASSLYPLAKNIQYF
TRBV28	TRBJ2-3	CATASGRAPQDTQYF
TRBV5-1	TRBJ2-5	CASSSRRGQGWAQYF
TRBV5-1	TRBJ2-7	CASSFRLAGDEQYF
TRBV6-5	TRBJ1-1	CASSESLEFTEAFF
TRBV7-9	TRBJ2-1	CASSPRGTSGYNEQFF
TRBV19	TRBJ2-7	CASSIGGGRGGEQYF
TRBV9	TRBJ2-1	CASSVGAGSHLDEQFF
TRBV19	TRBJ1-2	CASSRSDRGNYGYTF
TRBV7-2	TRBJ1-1	CASSLKGGGTEAFF
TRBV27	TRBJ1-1	CASSLRQGPRLNTEAFF
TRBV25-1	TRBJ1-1	CASNGVANTEAFF
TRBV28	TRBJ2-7	CASSFIGGAHEQYF
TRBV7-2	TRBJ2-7	CASSLPSGSSYEQYF
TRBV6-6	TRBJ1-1	CASSYPGGTEAFF
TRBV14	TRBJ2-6	CASSQIRPGANVLTF
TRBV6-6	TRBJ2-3	CASSSGGSQYF
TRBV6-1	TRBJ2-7	CASGTGYYEQYF
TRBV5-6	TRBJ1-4	CASSFLGTGDEKLFF
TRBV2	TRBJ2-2	CASSGTGSNTGELFF
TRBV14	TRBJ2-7	CASSQENRGWYEQYF
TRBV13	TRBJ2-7	CASSPSGAGVYEQYF
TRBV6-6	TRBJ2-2	CASTQRLNTGELFF
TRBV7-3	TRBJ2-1	CASSFNSGRPYNEQFF
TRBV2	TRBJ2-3	CASLKTEYTDTQYF
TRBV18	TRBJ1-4	CASSPWDRGLGKLFF
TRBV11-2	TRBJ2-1	CASSLELTYNEQFF
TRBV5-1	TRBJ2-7	CASTDSGTGSGQYF
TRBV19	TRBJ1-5	CASSIREFPQHF
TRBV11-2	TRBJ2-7	CASRPTHGSDYEQYF
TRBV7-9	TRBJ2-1	CASSPGLAGSYNEQFF
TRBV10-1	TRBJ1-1	CASSETGGDTEAFF
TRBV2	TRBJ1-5	CASSQQGISNQPQHF
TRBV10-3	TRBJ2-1	CAISETSGSSYNEQFF
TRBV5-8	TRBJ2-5	CASAGLGAWKETQYF
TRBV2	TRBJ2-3	CASRRGGTSGSTDTQYF
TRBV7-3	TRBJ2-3	CASSSGRLRDGTDTQYF
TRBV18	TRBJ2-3	CASSPLSSSTDTQYF
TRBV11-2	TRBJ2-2	CASSFYGQLTGELFF
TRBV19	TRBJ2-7	CASSIRLAGGPRFYEQYF
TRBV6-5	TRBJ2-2	CASSYVQGDTGELFF
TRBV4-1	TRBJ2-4	CASSQASGLAKNIQYF